This T cell receptor (beta chain) is from a study of human T cells and chemical hapten exposure. Study overall: Patch tests applied 0.01% DPC to the upper back and were scored after 6 days.

TCRdb itself ran the RACE reads through MiXCR, one entry per CDR3 protein. The sample comprises tens of thousands of distinct CDR3 sequences, approximately 10% of which are singletons, and around 6.8% rests with the top ten. CDR1 is SGHVS and CDR2 is FQNEAQ in the germline V gene. The V gene lost 5 bases and the J gene lost 2 bases, with 15 bases spanning the gap. The CDR3 totals 15 residues. Time point denoted: patch test 2, 6 weeks after DPC sensitization. Treatment described: therapeutic diphenylcyclopropenone sensitization with weekly scalp DPC. Samples of blood were obtained prior to the application of each patch test. Overall study results and limits: Controls formed significantly fewer large CDR3 similarity clusters than expanded TCRs did.

This clonotype has just a few counts. The antigen remains unidentified. The V call is TRBV7-8, the J call TRBJ1-1; D is unresolved. Source: whole blood, taken in connection with sensitization to the hapten diphenylcyclopropenone (DPC). The clonotype was recovered from a woman aged 50 to 60 with alopecia areata. Some clones in this sample may be carry-over from other donors' samples. The CDR3 spells CASSPVLGRNTEAFF. The CDR3 DNA reads TGTGCCAGCAGCCCCGTTTTAGGGCGTAACACTGAAGCTTTCTTT.